This record covers a single TCR beta chain. The sample comes from a study of blood T cell repertoires in COVID-19. The wider study: Specimens from acute and convalescent COVID-19 originated in the United States, Italy and Spain. T cells, B-cell-depleted T cells, or PBMCs supplied cDNA or gDNA.

Original data processing: From reference gene primer amplification, estimates of nucleated cell counts were derived. The table came from immunoSEQ multiplex PCR; TCRdb's copy has only in-frame clones and leaves some out. The DNA was the basis for D and trimming; V, J and clone size are from that table. Among some 360,000 clones listed, around 87% were seen once. This CDR3 has 16 amino acids. The V end was cut by 5 bases, the J end by 1 base, with 15 bases between. The germline CDR1 and CDR2 sequences are MNHEY and SMNVEV (reference sequence). It was during active infection that Seattle patients were enrolled and then longitudinally followed.

This chain links TRBV27 with TRBJ1-5; possible D gene TRBD1, 6 bases. Sequencing input: peripheral blood. This receptor was obtained from a woman between 55 and 75 years old with COVID-19, enrolled during active disease. This chain's CDR3 is CASSPRQASSNQPQHF. CDR3 bases: TGTGCCAGCAGTCCAAGACAGGCATCAAGCAATCAGCCCCAGCATTTT.